These 16 T cell receptor beta chains were all obtained from the same sample, sequenced in a study of blood T cells in healthy people across ages. Then a second PCR, running roughly 7 to 11 cycles, was carried out with a sample-barcoded 5' primer and a J-beta primer mix. TCRdb recomputed calls from the 5' RACE reads with MiXCR, one row per CDR3 protein. The table has roughly 1.4 million distinct CDR3 sequences, approximately 59% seen once. Sequenced material: blood. The source of these receptors is a man aged 18 to 35 in good health.

The chain has TRBV7-9 and TRBJ2-7; D is possibly TRBD1 (6 bases). Trimming pared 5 bases from V and 4 bases from J, leaving 12 bases between. The CDR3 contains 13 residues. Germline-derived CDR1 and CDR2 are SEHNR and FQNEAQ (reference sequence). The DNA for the CDR3 is TGTGCCAGCAGCCCATTCGGACAGTACGAGCAGTACTTC. As protein: CASSPFGQYEQYF.

The genes are TRBV11-2 and TRBJ2-1, with D perhaps matching TRBD2 (6 bases). CDR1 is SGHAT and CDR2 is FQNNGV in the germline V gene. The CDR3 loop spans 14 amino acids. V was pared by 1 base and J by 10 bases, with 14 bases between. CDR3 loop: CASSLARGTGEQFF. DNA for the CDR3: TGTGCCAGCAGCTTAGCCCGGGGGACTGGGGAGCAGTTCTTC. The whole variable domain, remainder taken from reference TRBV11-2 and TRBJ2-1, is EAGVAQSPRYKIIEKRQSVAFWCNPISGHATLYWYQQILGQGPKLLIQFQNNGVVDDSQLPKDRFSAERLKGVDSTLKIQPAKLEDSAVYLCASSLARGTGEQFFGPGTRLTVL.

The J gene is TRBJ2-3, the V gene TRBV12-3 or TRBV12-4; D assignment may be TRBD1 or TRBD2 (5 bases each). V was cut by 5 bases and J by 3 bases, with 12 bases left in between. The CDR3 extends over 14 amino acids. The CDR3 loop reads CASSPSEGTDTQYF. CDR3 nucleotide sequence: TGTGCCAGCAGTCCCAGCGAGGGGACAGATACGCAGTATTTT.

This chain uses TRBV6-5 with TRBJ2-1, with TRBD2 matching 12 bases. The junction had 2 bases not matched to a gene; V was cut back by 8 bases and J by 6 bases. The CDR3 is made up of 13 amino acids. Germline-derived CDR1 and CDR2 are MNHEY and SVGAGI. The CDR3 protein is CASRLAGVNEQFF. CDR3 DNA: TGTGCCAGCCGACTAGCGGGAGTCAATGAGCAGTTCTTC.

This clonotype appeared a few times. V and J are TRBV6-2 or TRBV6-3 and TRBJ2-2, with a possible D match to TRBD2 (6 bases). CDR3 length: 13 residues. Germline CDR1 MNHEY, CDR2 SVGEGT. With 8 bases removed from V and 2 bases from J, the gap between germline ends came to 9 bases. CDR3 coding DNA: TGTGCCAGCTCTAGCGTCAACACCGGGGAGCTGTTTTTT. Translated: CASSSVNTGELFF.

This clonotype turned up a few times. The chain links TRBV5-1 to TRBJ2-3; 7 bases fit TRBD2. The J segment lost 3 bases and the V segment lost 3 bases, leaving 7 bases of the junction unmatched. Germline values: CDR1 SGHRS, CDR2 YFSETQ. This CDR3 comprises 15 residues. The CDR3 here is CASSSGLVRTDTQYF. CDR3 in DNA: TGCGCCAGCAGCTCAGGACTAGTAAGGACAGATACGCAGTATTTT.

This clonotype was seen more than once but under ten times. The rearrangement uses TRBV20-1 and TRBJ1-1; D gene ambiguous. Germline V CDR1 and CDR2: DFQATT, SNEGSKA (reference sequence). This CDR3 comprises 12 residues. Trimming shortened V by 3 bases and J by 5 bases, and 10 bases separated the two germline ends. The CDR3 sequence is CSARRGWTEAFF. The CDR3 bases are TGCAGTGCTAGGAGAGGCTGGACTGAAGCTTTCTTT.

The chain couples TRBV27 to TRBJ2-1; TRBD2 is a possible D gene (5 bases). The CDR3 contains 14 residues. The ends were cut back, 11 bases at V and 6 bases at J, with 20 bases in the middle. Per germline, CDR1 MNHEY and CDR2 SMNVEV (reference sequence). CDR3 sequence reads: CAGSGCTRPNEQFF. The DNA of the CDR3 is TGTGCCGGATCGGGATGCACCCGACCCAATGAGCAGTTCTTC.

The chain uses TRBV7-9 and TRBJ1-2; no clear D. With 5 bases removed from V and 6 bases from J, the gap between germline ends came to 16 bases. CDR1 is SEHNR, CDR2 FQNEAQ, per germline (reference sequence). CDR3 size: 14 residues. The chain's CDR3 is CASSRKGTSHGYTF. The CDR3 coding sequence is TGTGCCAGCAGCCGAAAAGGTACCTCCCATGGCTACACCTTC. The full variable domain, rest sourced from reference TRBV7-9 and TRBJ1-2, is DTGVSQNPRHKITKRGQNVTFRCDPISEHNRLYWYRQTLGQGPEFLTYFQNEAQLEKSRLLSDRFSAERPKGSFSTLEIQRTEQGDSAMYLCASSRKGTSHGYTFGSGTRLTVV.

V and J are TRBV5-1 and TRBJ1-2; 9 bases match TRBD1. Losses at the gene ends were 8 bases for V and 4 bases for J; bases not matched to a gene: 15. The CDR3 sequence is 16 residues long. CDR1 and CDR2 from the germline V gene are SGHRS and YFSETQ. The CDR3 nucleotides read TGCGCCAGTGGCCCCACTGCGGGGACAGGGCTCTATGGCTACACCTTC. Protein sequence: CASGPTAGTGLYGYTF.

The rearrangement links TRBV12-3 or TRBV12-4 to TRBJ2-5; D is possibly TRBD2 (5 bases). V gave up 8 bases and J gave up 4 bases, with 11 bases separating them. The CDR3 loop spans 12 amino acids. The CDR3 nucleotides are TGTGCCAGCGGGCCCGGGGTAGAGACCCAGTACTTC. Encoded protein: CASGPGVETQYF.

This clonotype was seen only a few times. The J gene is TRBJ2-5, the V gene TRBV10-3, with 8 nucleotides matching TRBD2. The J call may be mistaken, given a closer DNA end match to TRBJ2-7. The CDR3 has 13 residues. Germline CDR1 and CDR2: ENHRY and SYGVKD. CDR3 nucleotide sequence: TGTGCCATCCAGCGGGGGCGCCCCGACGAGCAGTACTTC. Translation gives CAIQRGRPDEQYF.

The chain is built from TRBV21-1 and TRBJ1-2. TRBV21-1 is shown as a pseudogene. This CDR3 has 16 residues. CDR3 bases: TGTGCCAGCAGCCCCCTCGGGGGGCCCTTGACCTATGGCTACACCTTC. Amino acids: CASSPLGGPLTYGYTF.

As concerns this clonotype: At one end the junction does not follow the germline gene, possibly because of a read error. The gene calls are TRBV5-5 and TRBJ2-7; no definite D call. Germline CDR1 and CDR2: SGHKS and YYEKEE (reference sequence). The CDR3 has 15 amino acids. The chain's CDR3 is CASSLAATSSYKQYF. In DNA, the CDR3 is TGTGCCAGCAGCTTGGCTGCTACGAGCTCCTACAAGCAGTACTTC.

The chain combines TRBV2 with TRBJ2-1; D remains ambiguous. Germline V gene lookup returns CDR1 SNHLY and CDR2 FYNNEI. The CDR3 spans 16 residues. Trimming pared 3 bases from V and 0 bases from J, leaving 12 bases between. CDR3 in DNA: TGTGCCAGCAGTGATCGGGCCTCGGGCTCCTACAATGAGCAGTTCTTC. As protein: CASSDRASGSYNEQFF.

V gene TRBV20-1 combines with J gene TRBJ2-7, with 9 bases aligning to TRBD1. Trimming removed 3 bases from V and 2 bases from J; junction bases left unmatched: 5. Germline CDR1 reads DFQATT; CDR2 reads SNEGSKA (reference sequence). The CDR3 sequence is 14 residues long. In nucleotides, the CDR3 is TGCAGTGCTAGCTGGCGGGACAGGGCCTACGAGCAGTACTTC. Protein product: CSASWRDRAYEQYF.